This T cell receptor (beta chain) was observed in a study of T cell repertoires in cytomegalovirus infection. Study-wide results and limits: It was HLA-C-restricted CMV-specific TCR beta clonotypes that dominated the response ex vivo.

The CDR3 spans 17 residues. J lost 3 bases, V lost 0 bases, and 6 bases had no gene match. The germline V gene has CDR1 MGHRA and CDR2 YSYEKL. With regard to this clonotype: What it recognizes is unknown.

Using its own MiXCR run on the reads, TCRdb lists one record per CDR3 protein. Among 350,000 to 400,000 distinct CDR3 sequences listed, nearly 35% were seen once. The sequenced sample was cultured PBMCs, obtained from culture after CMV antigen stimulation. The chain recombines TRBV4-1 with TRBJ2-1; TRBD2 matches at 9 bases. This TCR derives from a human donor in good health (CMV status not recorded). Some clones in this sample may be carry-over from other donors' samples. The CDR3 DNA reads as TGCGCCAGCAGCCAAGAGCGCCTAGCGGGGTACTACAATGAGCAGTTCTTC. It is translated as CASSQERLAGYYNEQFF.